These 30 T cell receptor beta chains share one sample of origin, sequenced in a study of shared clonotypes between healthy human individuals. Sequencing used immunoSEQ multiplex PCR; TCRdb keeps in-frame clones, though not all of them. Of about 2,500,000 clones listed, approximately 94% are singletons. Sequenced: naive CD4+ T cells sorted from blood. Subset noted: CD45RA+ positively selected. All receptors derive from a man aged 18 to 30 in good health.

This clone came up once. This rearrangement joins TRBV5-1 to TRBJ2-7; 7 nucleotides match TRBD2. The germline V gene encodes CDR1 SGHRS and CDR2 YFSETQ. V lost 0 bases, J lost 2 bases, and 5 bases stayed unmatched. This CDR3 spans 15 amino acids. The CDR3 reads CASSLVSSGPYEQYF. The CDR3 DNA follows: TGCGCCAGCAGCTTGGTATCTAGCGGACCCTACGAGCAGTACTTC.

V and J are TRBV9 and TRBJ2-3; D is uncertain. CDR1 is SGDLS and CDR2 is YYNGEE in the germline V gene. The CDR3 consists of 19 residues. V lost 0 bases and J lost 0, with 20 bases in between. CDR3 loop: CASSVENPLTRISTDTQYF. The CDR3 nucleotides are TGTGCCAGCAGCGTAGAAAACCCCCTGACTCGGATTAGCACAGATACGCAGTATTTT.

This chain uses TRBV7-2 with TRBJ1-5; D not resolved. The CDR3 sequence is 15 residues long. CDR1 is SGHTA, CDR2 FQGNSA, per germline. V was pared by 3 bases and J by 10 bases, with 19 bases between. CDR3 nucleotides: TGTGCCAGCAGCTTTTTCCGGGGAACACAAAACCCCCAGCATTTT. It specifies CASSFFRGTQNPQHF.

This sequence joins TRBV19 and TRBJ1-1; tentative D call: TRBD1 (5 bases). V was pared by 5 bases and J by 3 bases, with 10 bases between. Germline V gene lookup returns CDR1 LNHDA and CDR2 SQIVND (reference sequence). This CDR3 has 13 amino acids. This chain's CDR3 is CASSAGTYTEAFF. Here the CDR3 DNA reads TGTGCCAGTAGTGCCGGGACTTACACTGAAGCTTTCTTT. The variable domain in full, completed from reference TRBV19 and TRBJ1-1, reads DGGITQSPKYLFRKEGQNVTLSCEQNLNHDAMYWYRQDPGQGLRLIYYSQIVNDFQKGDIAEGYSVSREKKESFPLTVTSAQKNPTAFYLCASSAGTYTEAFFGQGTRLTVV.

The CDR3 sequence: CASSIRRDTTQETQYF. The CDR3 nucleotides read TGTGCCAGTAGTATCAGGAGGGACACTACCCAAGAGACCCAGTACTTC. The chain recombines TRBV19 with TRBJ2-5; possibly TRBD1 or TRBD2 for D (6 bases each). CDR3 length: 16 amino acids. V was pared by 3 bases and J by 1 base, with 15 bases between. The germline V gene has CDR1 LNHDA and CDR2 SQIVND (reference sequence).

The rearrangement joins TRBV4-2 to TRBJ1-2; 7 bases are shared with TRBD1. Germline CDR1 reads LGHNA; CDR2 reads YNFKEQ. V gave up 2 bases and J gave up 5 bases; unmatched junction bases: 5. The CDR3 spans 14 residues. CDR3 region: CASSQTDRLYGYTF. CDR3 sequence (DNA): TGTGCCAGCAGCCAAACGGACAGGTTATATGGCTACACCTTC.

This rearrangement joins TRBV6-5 to TRBJ2-7; 7 bases agree with TRBD1. V lost 7 bases to trimming and J lost 12 bases; unmatched junction nucleotides: 0. The length of the CDR3 is 8 residues. Looked up from germline, CDR1 is MNHEY and CDR2 is SVGAGI. CDR3 DNA: TGTGCCAGCACAGGGGGGTACTTC. Translated, it gives CASTGGYF.

DNA of the CDR3: TGTGCCATCAGCCCGACGGGGGGAAGCGCAGATACGCAGTATTTT. Protein: CAISPTGGSADTQYF. The chain recombines TRBV10-3 with TRBJ2-3; 7 nucleotides agree with TRBD2. The CDR3 consists of 15 residues. After removal of 6 bases from V and 4 bases from J, the junction contained 10 bases not matched to a gene. Per germline, CDR1 ENHRY and CDR2 SYGVKD.

The chain joins TRBV5-1 to TRBJ1-2; 10 bases fit TRBD1. The CDR3 spans 16 residues. Germline V gives CDR1 SGHRS, CDR2 YFSETQ. V lost 0 bases and J lost 7; bases outside the gene matches: 9. CDR3 sequence: CASSLADRGLVGGYTF. The CDR3 coding sequence is TGCGCCAGCAGCTTGGCCGACAGGGGGCTGGTCGGTGGCTACACCTTC.

J is TRBJ1-5 and V is TRBV6-1; perhaps TRBD1 as D (5 bases). Per the germline V gene, CDR1 is MNHNS and CDR2 is SASEGT. V dropped 0 bases and J dropped 6 bases, with 12 bases sitting between them. The CDR3 is 15 amino acids. The CDR3 DNA sequence: TGTGCCAGCAGTGAAGCGCTTGGGGGGATTCAGCCCCAGCATTTT. This codes for CASSEALGGIQPQHF.

The count of this clone is one. This chain joins TRBV28 and TRBJ2-1; tentative D call: TRBD2 (6 bases). CDR1 MDHEN and CDR2 SYDVKM come from the germline V gene. Trimming pared 7 bases from V and 9 bases from J, leaving 10 bases between. The CDR3 loop spans 11 amino acids. DNA of the CDR3: TGTGCCAGCACCATGGGACTTGAGCAGTTCTTC. The encoded protein is CASTMGLEQFF.

This chain joins TRBV9 and TRBJ2-3; TRBD2 aligns across 7 bases. Trimming removed 4 bases from V and 3 bases from J; junction bases left unmatched: 14. The CDR3 has 17 amino acids. Germline values: CDR1 SGDLS, CDR2 YYNGEE. The CDR3 bases are TGTGCCAGCAGCCCCTGGGCGGGAGAAGGAAGGACAGATACGCAGTATTTT. It codes for CASSPWAGEGRTDTQYF.

This chain connects TRBV10-2 to TRBJ1-5; D is uncertain. The CDR3 is 15 residues long. The V end was cut by 5 bases, the J end by 3 bases, with 14 bases between. Germline lookup yields CDR1 WSHSY and CDR2 SAAADI. This CDR3 reads CASSSAVTFNQPQHF. The CDR3 DNA follows: TGCGCCAGCAGTAGTGCGGTCACTTTCAATCAGCCCCAGCATTTT.

This sequence joins TRBV28 and TRBJ1-1; 11 positions agree with TRBD1. Germline V gives CDR1 MDHEN, CDR2 SYDVKM. Trimming removed 2 bases from V and 11 bases from J; junction bases left unmatched: 19. The CDR3 contains 18 residues. CDR3: CASSLTLSGTGGVSAAFF. CDR3 DNA sequence: TGTGCCAGCAGTTTAACCCTATCGGGGACAGGGGGGGTGAGTGCGGCTTTCTTT.

This rearrangement joins TRBV18 to TRBJ1-1, with 10 nucleotides matching TRBD1. Per germline, CDR1 KGHSH and CDR2 LQKENI. The CDR3 has 15 amino acids. Unmatched junction bases numbered 4, after V lost 3 bases and J lost 3 bases. DNA for the CDR3: TGTGCCAGCTCACCTTTGACAGGGGGCCACACTGAAGCTTTCTTT. Translation gives CASSPLTGGHTEAFF.

The V gene is TRBV5-4, the J gene TRBJ2-1, with D possibly TRBD2 on 5 matching bases. In germline, CDR1 is SGHNT, CDR2 YYREEE (reference sequence). The CDR3 extends over 14 amino acids. Trimming took 1 base from V and 4 from J, leaving 9 bases between them. The CDR3 reads CASSLYGKYNEQFF. CDR3 in DNA: TGTGCCAGCAGCTTGTACGGGAAATACAATGAGCAGTTCTTC.

The CDR3 nucleotides are TGTGCCAGCAGCCGGGACGGAGCGGGGGATGAAAAACTGTTTTTT. This codes for CASSRDGAGDEKLFF. The chain couples TRBV5-4 to TRBJ1-4; TRBD1 might be the D (5 bases). CDR1 and CDR2 (germline): SGHNT, YYREEE (reference sequence). Trimming took 4 bases from V and 6 from J, leaving 16 bases between them. This CDR3 region has 15 residues.

The chain has TRBV30 and TRBJ2-7; 11 bases line up with TRBD1. The CDR3 is made up of 14 amino acids. Trimming at V came to 3 bases and at J to 0 bases, leaving 1 base not matched to a gene. The V gene's germline CDR1 is GTSNPN and CDR2 SVGIG (reference sequence). The CDR3 bases are TGTGCCTGGAGGGGGACAGGGGGCTCCTACGAGCAGTACTTC. Amino acid sequence: CAWRGTGGSYEQYF.

The chain joins TRBV10-2 to TRBJ2-7; no reliable D call. The CDR3 sequence is 13 residues long. Germline V gives CDR1 WSHSY, CDR2 SAAADI. V shed 4 bases and J shed 7 bases, with 14 bases lying between them. The CDR3 sequence is CASSGITREEQYF. CDR3 nucleotides: TGCGCCAGCAGTGGGATCACCCGAGAGGAGCAGTACTTC.

The CDR3 bases are TGTGCCAGCAGTCTACCTGCGGACAGGCGATATGGCTACACCTTC. It specifies CASSLPADRRYGYTF. V usage is TRBV6-5 and J usage is TRBJ1-2; 7 bases align to TRBD1. The CDR3 runs to 15 residues. With V trimmed by 5 bases and J by 5 bases, 11 bases remained unmatched. Germline V lookup: CDR1 MNHEY, CDR2 SVGAGI.

The chain uses TRBV21-1 and TRBJ1-6; the DNA was not compared with TRBD1, the D call given in the table. TRBV21-1 is described as a pseudogene. This CDR3 comprises 15 residues. DNA for the CDR3: TGTGCCAGCAGCCCCCCGGGACAGAAGAATTCACCCCTCCACTTT. Its translation: CASSPPGQKNSPLHF.

Points on this clone: Other DNA sequences in the same sample also yield this CDR3. The rearrangement links TRBV7-2 to TRBJ2-5; 9 nucleotides agree with TRBD2. CDR3 length: 14 amino acids. J gave up 5 bases and V 5 bases, and 6 bases lay outside the gene matches. The V gene's germline CDR1 is SGHTA and CDR2 FQGNSA. The CDR3 loop is CASSPTSGQETQYF. CDR3 bases: TGTGCCAGCAGCCCGACTAGCGGCCAGGAGACCCAGTACTTC.

This rearrangement joins TRBV6-6 to TRBJ2-1, with 9 positions matching TRBD2. Germline CDR1 reads MNHNY; CDR2 reads SVGAGI (reference sequence). The CDR3 covers 16 residues. Losses at the gene ends were 5 bases for V and 0 bases for J; bases not matched to a gene: 5. For the CDR3, the DNA is TGTGCCAGCAGTCCTCATAGCGGGAGCTCCTACAATGAGCAGTTCTTC. Amino acid sequence: CASSPHSGSSYNEQFF.

V gene TRBV18 combines with J gene TRBJ2-3; D possibly corresponds to TRBD2 (6 bases). CDR3 size: 16 residues. V was cut by 5 bases and J by 2 bases, with 17 bases left in between. CDR1 and CDR2 (germline): KGHSH, LQKENI. CDR3 DNA: TGTGCCAGCTCATCCGGGGGTAGCGGAAACACAGATACGCAGTATTTT. This codes for CASSSGGSGNTDTQYF.

The chain recombines TRBV19 with TRBJ2-1; 7 bases are a match to TRBD1. From germline, CDR1 is LNHDA and CDR2 SQIVND (reference sequence). The CDR3 length is 13 residues. V shed 8 bases, J shed 4 bases, and the junction held 5 bases outside the gene matches. The DNA of the CDR3 is TGTGCCAGTTCAGGGGGTTTTTACAATGAGCAGTTCTTC. Its translation is CASSGGFYNEQFF.

The chain combines TRBV2 with TRBJ1-5; the D is unclear. Germline V gene sequence: CDR1 SNHLY, CDR2 FYNNEI. V shed 8 bases and J shed 8 bases, with 13 bases lying between them. The CDR3 is 12 residues long. This chain's CDR3 is CASRVAQEPQHF. CDR3 coding DNA: TGTGCCAGCCGGGTTGCTCAGGAGCCCCAGCATTTT.

The rearrangement uses TRBV2 and TRBJ1-4, with 7 bases identical to TRBD1. CDR1 and CDR2 from the germline V gene are SNHLY and FYNNEI. The CDR3 spans 16 residues. Trimming cost V 8 bases and J 5 bases; bases outside gene matches: 14. Here the CDR3 DNA reads TGTGCCAGCTATCACAGGGGCCTTCGGGGGAATGAAAAACTGTTTTTT. This translates into CASYHRGLRGNEKLFF. The complete variable domain, with remaining parts taken from reference TRBV2 and TRBJ1-4, reads EPEVTQTPSHQVTQMGQEVILRCVPISNHLYFYWYRQILGQKVEFLVSFYNNEISEKSEIFDDQFSVERPDGSNFTLKIRSTKLEDSAMYFCASYHRGLRGNEKLFFGSGTQLSVL.

V is TRBV27 and J is TRBJ2-1; unclear D gene. The CDR3 length is 15 residues. Trimming stripped 2 bases from V and 2 bases from J, with 10 bases between. Germline V gives CDR1 MNHEY, CDR2 SMNVEV (reference sequence). CDR3 sequence reads: CASSLRATTYNEQFF. In DNA form, the CDR3 reads TGTGCCAGCAGTTTACGGGCGACCACCTACAATGAGCAGTTCTTC.

The V call is TRBV5-6, the J call TRBJ2-7, with 13 bases matching TRBD2. Germline V gene sequence: CDR1 SGHDT, CDR2 YYEEEE. The junction had 13 bases not matched to a gene; V was cut back by 4 bases and J by 0 bases. CDR3 length equals 19 residues. The CDR3 reads CASSGGPGLAGTPSYEQYF. The CDR3, as DNA: TGTGCCAGCAGCGGGGGACCGGGACTAGCGGGGACCCCCTCCTACGAGCAGTACTTC. Full variable domain (rest looked up from reference TRBV5-6 and TRBJ2-7): DAGVTQSPTHLIKTRGQQVTLRCSPKSGHDTVSWYQQALGQGPQFIFQYYEEEERQRGNFPDRFSGHQFPNYSSELNVNALLLGDSALYLCASSGGPGLAGTPSYEQYFGPGTRLTVT.

The CDR3 DNA sequence: TGTGCCAGCAGCTTGGAGCAGGGAACCGAAAAACTGTTTTTT. Translating it yields CASSLEQGTEKLFF. V gene TRBV5-6 combines with J gene TRBJ1-4; tentatively, D is TRBD1 (5 bases). V was pared by 0 bases and J by 8 bases, with 11 bases between. Germline V gene lookup returns CDR1 SGHDT and CDR2 YYEEEE. The CDR3 totals 14 residues.